A selection of T cell receptor beta chains follows, all from one sample in a study of blood T cell repertoires in COVID-19. Data came from immunoSEQ multiplex PCR; TCRdb stores just in-frame clones and leaves some out. The repertoire holds over 150,000 clones, with approximately 88% as singletons. Specimen: peripheral blood. The receptor set was obtained from a woman between 55 and 75 years old who had recovered from COVID-19. The CDR3 runs from the conserved cysteine through the conserved F or W. A D gene is named only where the DNA matches it firmly. A row's size may be missing; if present it is once, few, many or a size class.

v_gene	j_gene	abundance	d_gene	CDR3aa	CDR3nt
TRBV10-1	TRBJ1-5	-	TRBD1	CATVPGQGYQPQHF	TGCGCCACCGTTCCGGGACAGGGGTATCAGCCCCAGCATTTT
TRBV28	TRBJ1-5	-	-	CASSLVWPGEFSQPQHF	TGTGCCAGCAGTTTAGTGTGGCCAGGGGAATTTAGTCAGCCCCAGCATTTT
TRBV5-3	TRBJ1-3	-	-	CARSSRRENTIYF	TGTGCCAGAAGCTCCCGCCGCGAGAACACCATATATTTT
TRBV7-9	TRBJ2-1	-	TRBD2	CASKGLAGESSYNEQFF	TGTGCCAGTAAAGGGCTAGCGGGAGAGAGCTCCTACAATGAGCAGTTCTTC
TRBV28	TRBJ1-6	-	-	CASSLGGPHSPLHF	TGTGCCAGCAGTTTAGGGGGCCCTCATTCACCCCTCCACTTT
TRBV6-5	TRBJ2-3	-	TRBD2	CASSRGLADVDTQYF	TGTGCCAGCAGTAGGGGACTAGCGGACGTAGATACGCAGTATTTT
TRBV27	TRBJ1-2	-	-	CASSPLWAGGYTF	TGTGCCAGCAGTCCCCTGTGGGCTGGCGGCTACACCTTC
TRBV30	TRBJ1-5	-	TRBD1	CAWSGKGGSQPQHF	TGTGCCTGGAGTGGCAAAGGGGGCAGTCAGCCCCAGCATTTT
TRBV18	TRBJ1-4	-	TRBD1	CASSPPAGQGGEKLFF	TGTGCCAGCTCACCACCTGCAGGACAGGGGGGTGAAAAACTGTTTTTT
TRBV5-5	TRBJ2-1	-	TRBD2	CASSLAGGGTSYRNEQFF	TGTGCCAGCAGCTTGGCCGGGGGAGGGACTAGCTACCGAAATGAGCAGTTCTTC
TRBV5-1	TRBJ2-7	-	-	CASSFDSTYEQYF	TGCGCCAGCAGCTTTGACAGTACCTACGAGCAGTACTTC
TRBV6-1	TRBJ1-2	-	TRBD1	CASSEPGQGGSYGYTF	TGTGCCAGCAGTGAACCTGGACAGGGGGGAAGCTATGGCTACACCTTC
TRBV24-1	TRBJ1-2	once	TRBD1	CATSDSSGTGHGYGYTF	TGTGCCACCAGTGATTCGTCCGGGACAGGTCATGGGTATGGCTACACCTTC
TRBV28	TRBJ1-5	-	TRBD1	CASTPLTGGVRPQHF	TGTGCCAGCACCCCCCTGACAGGGGGCGTACGGCCCCAGCATTTT
TRBV3-1/TRBV3-2	TRBJ2-5	-	TRBD1	CASSQYRDRGGETQYF	TGTGCCAGCAGCCAATACCGGGACAGGGGGGGAGAGACCCAGTACTTC
TRBV28	TRBJ2-7	-	-	CASSINYEQYF	TGTGCCAGCAGTATTAACTACGAGCAGTACTTC
TRBV5-1	TRBJ2-2	-	TRBD2	CASRFSGGAGGTGELFF	TGCGCCAGCAGATTTAGCGGGGGGGCCGGTGGCACCGGGGAGCTGTTTTTT
TRBV4-3	TRBJ2-3	-	TRBD1	CASSQGYRGLTDTQYF	TGCGCCAGCAGCCAAGGTTACAGGGGGCTGACAGATACGCAGTATTTT
TRBV5-1	TRBJ2-7	-	TRBD1	CASSLVGSWTGDEQYF	TGCGCCAGCAGCTTGGTTGGCTCCTGGACAGGGGACGAGCAGTACTTC
TRBV29-1	TRBJ1-1	-	TRBD1	CSVSWGQGPGTEAFF	TGCAGCGTCTCGTGGGGACAGGGGCCGGGCACTGAAGCTTTCTTT
TRBV19	TRBJ1-5	once	-	CASSARPRSNQPQHF	TGTGCCAGTAGTGCCCGTCCCCGGTCTAATCAGCCCCAGCATTTT
TRBV7-9	TRBJ2-5	-	-	CASSFWSSGQETQYF	TGTGCCAGCAGCTTTTGGTCTTCGGGTCAAGAGACCCAGTACTTC
TRBV7-3	TRBJ1-6	-	-	CASSSLRGKACSYNSPLHF	TGTGCCAGCAGCTCCCTTAGGGGTAAAGCTTGCTCCTATAATTCACCCCTCCACTTT
TRBV3-1/TRBV3-2	TRBJ2-2	-	TRBD2	CASSTPYGGGSRNTGELFF	TGTGCCAGCAGCACCCCTTACGGCGGGGGAAGTCGAAACACCGGGGAGCTGTTTTTT
TRBV5-1	TRBJ1-2	-	TRBD1	CASSLAGTGQDYGYTF	TGCGCCAGCAGCTTGGCCGGGACAGGTCAAGACTATGGCTACACCTTC
TRBV7-8	TRBJ1-3	-	TRBD1	CASSRRDRGNTIYF	TGTGCCAGCAGCCGCCGGGACAGGGGAAACACCATATATTTT